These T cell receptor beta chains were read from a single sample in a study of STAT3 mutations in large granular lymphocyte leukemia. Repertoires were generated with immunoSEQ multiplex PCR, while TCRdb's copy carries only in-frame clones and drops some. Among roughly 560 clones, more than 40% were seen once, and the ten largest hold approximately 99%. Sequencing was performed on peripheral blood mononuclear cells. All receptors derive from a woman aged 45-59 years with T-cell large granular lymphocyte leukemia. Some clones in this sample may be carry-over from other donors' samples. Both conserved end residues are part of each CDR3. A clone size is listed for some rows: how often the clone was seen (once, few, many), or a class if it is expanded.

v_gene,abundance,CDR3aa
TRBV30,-,CASTASPNDDTQYF
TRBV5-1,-,CASSLKPHEQYF
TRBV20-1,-,CSPDSYGYTF
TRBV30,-,CAWKGAGGWRETQYF
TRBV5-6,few,CASSEIPGANYGYTF
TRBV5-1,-,CASSFSRERSSYEQYF
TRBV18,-,CASSRGWIYGYTF
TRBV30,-,CAWSVRGWNEKLFF
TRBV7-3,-,CASSYGLAGQNEQFF
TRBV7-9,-,CASSLRDGIADTQYF
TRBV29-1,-,CSVFSMNTEAFF
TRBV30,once,CAWSLLGGATDTQYF
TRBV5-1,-,CASSPRTSGSYEQYF
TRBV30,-,CAWSGVNYGYTF
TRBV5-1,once,CASRPGQGTDTQYF
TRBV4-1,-,CASSQDQDRPQHF
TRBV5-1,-,CASSSGQSSYEQYF
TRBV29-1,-,CSVEDLRQQRLNYGYTF
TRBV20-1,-,CSANRQAEQYF
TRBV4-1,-,CASSQEPGLLRQPQHF
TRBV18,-,CASSPPTTGGRLDTQYF
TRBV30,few,CAWSVGQGYTF